The 19 T cell receptor beta chains given below trace back to one sample, sequenced in a study of T cell repertoires in cytomegalovirus infection. MiXCR, applied by TCRdb to the reads, yields one record per CDR3 protein. The table has some 800,000 distinct CDR3 sequences, 25% to 30% seen once. These receptors' antigens are unknown. Here the sequenced sample was cultured CD8+ T cells from PBMCs, taken from culture after CMV antigen stimulation. Receptors were obtained from a human donor in good health (CMV status not recorded). Some clones in this sample may be carry-over from other donors' samples.

This clonotype has more than one count but fewer than ten. This chain uses TRBV7-2 with TRBJ2-7; 9 bases agree with TRBD2. CDR1 is SGHTA, CDR2 FQGNSA, per germline. The CDR3 runs to 16 residues. The ends lost 2 bases at V and 1 base at J; junction bases unmatched: 6. The CDR3: CASSLRSGGPSYEQYF. The CDR3 DNA is TGTGCCAGCAGCTTACGTAGCGGGGGCCCTTCCTACGAGCAGTACTTC.

This rearrangement joins TRBV4-1 to TRBJ2-1; D gene ambiguous. Germline CDR1 reads MGHRA; CDR2 reads YSYEKL. CDR3 size: 12 residues. Trimming stripped 4 bases from V and 6 bases from J, with 7 bases between. CDR3 coding DNA: TGCGCCAGCAGCCGCCGACCCAATGAGCAGTTCTTC. Translated, it gives CASSRRPNEQFF.

The gene calls are TRBV28 and TRBJ1-1; D possibly corresponds to TRBD1 (5 bases). Trimming pared 7 bases from V and 0 bases from J, leaving 9 bases between. Germline V CDR1 and CDR2: MDHEN, SYDVKM. The CDR3 runs 13 residues. The CDR3 bases are TGTGCCAGCAATCCGACAGTGAACACTGAAGCTTTCTTT. The encoded protein is CASNPTVNTEAFF.

This clonotype was counted between two and nine times. This chain uses TRBV19 with TRBJ1-1, with TRBD1 as a possible D gene (5 bases). The CDR3 loop spans 18 amino acids. The V end was cut by 4 bases, the J end by 2 bases, with 23 bases between. The germline V gene encodes CDR1 LNHDA and CDR2 SQIVND (reference sequence). CDR3 nucleotides: TGTGCCAGTAGTACTAGAAAGCCCTCGGGACGGACAAACACTGAAGCTTTCTTT. Encoded protein: CASSTRKPSGRTNTEAFF. Using reference TRBV19 and TRBJ1-1 for the parts outside the CDR3, the full variable domain is DGGITQSPKYLFRKEGQNVTLSCEQNLNHDAMYWYRQDPGQGLRLIYYSQIVNDFQKGDIAEGYSVSREKKESFPLTVTSAQKNPTAFYLCASSTRKPSGRTNTEAFFGQGTRLTVV.

This clonotype was found once. This sequence joins TRBV4-1 and TRBJ2-1, with 13 bases aligning to TRBD2. The CDR3 has 16 amino acids. V lost 4 bases and J lost 10; bases outside the gene matches: 10. Germline loops: CDR1 MGHRA, CDR2 YSYEKL. The CDR3 DNA reads as TGCGCCAGCAGCCTCGACACTAGCGGGGGGGCCGGGGAGCAGTTCTTC. This codes for CASSLDTSGGAGEQFF.

V usage is TRBV3-1 and J usage is TRBJ2-1; D not certain. Germline V gene sequence: CDR1 LGHDT, CDR2 YNNKEL (reference sequence). The CDR3 length is 13 residues. V lost 1 base and J lost 2, with 3 bases in between. CDR3 DNA sequence: TGTGCCAGCAGCCAAGCCACCTACAATGAGCAGTTCTTC. It encodes CASSQATYNEQFF.

This clonotype showed up many times. The chain uses TRBV6-6 and TRBJ2-3; 16 nucleotides match TRBD2. After removal of 2 bases from V and 4 bases from J, the junction contained 9 bases not matched to a gene. The CDR3 covers 19 residues. The germline V gene encodes CDR1 MNHNY and CDR2 SVGAGI (reference sequence). Here the CDR3 DNA reads TGTGCCAGCAGTTACCCCGCCGGGACTAGCGGGGGGGCAGCAGATACGCAGTATTTT. Its translation: CASSYPAGTSGGAADTQYF.

This clonotype has just a few counts. Here the CDR3 reads CASTIVPETGNYGYTF. The CDR3 DNA is TGTGCCAGCACTATCGTACCCGAGACAGGGAACTATGGCTACACCTTC. This rearrangement joins TRBV28 to TRBJ1-2; 7 bases match TRBD1. The CDR3 has 16 residues. V shed 7 bases and J 2 bases; nucleotides not matched to a gene: 13. CDR1 MDHEN and CDR2 SYDVKM come from the germline V gene.

Only a few counts were recorded for this clonotype. V usage is TRBV28 and J usage is TRBJ1-5; 7 nucleotides line up with TRBD1. V gave up 2 bases and J gave up 0 bases; unmatched junction bases: 10. This CDR3 is 18 amino acids long. Germline CDR1 MDHEN, CDR2 SYDVKM. The CDR3 reads CASSLPADRVYSNQPQHF. The CDR3 DNA is TGTGCCAGCAGTTTACCCGCAGACAGGGTTTATAGCAATCAGCCCCAGCATTTT.

The chain couples TRBV4-1 to TRBJ1-5, with TRBD1 as a possible D gene (5 bases). The CDR3 length is 15 residues. V was clipped by 2 bases and J by 2 bases, with 10 bases between them. Germline V lookup: CDR1 MGHRA, CDR2 YSYEKL. The CDR3 coding sequence is TGCGCCAGCAGCCAAAACGGGGCAGGCAATCAGCCCCAGCATTTT. Translating it yields CASSQNGAGNQPQHF.

The chain employs TRBV11-2 and TRBJ2-1, with 10 positions matching TRBD2. There are 17 residues in the CDR3. The germline V gene encodes CDR1 SGHAT and CDR2 FQNNGV. J was trimmed by 7 bases and V by 7 bases; bases with no gene match: 16. This CDR3 reads CASTIEAGGPLGNEQFF. In DNA form, the CDR3 reads TGTGCCAGCACAATAGAAGCGGGGGGGCCCTTGGGAAATGAGCAGTTCTTC.

The sample holds many counts of this clonotype. This chain links TRBV7-9 with TRBJ1-1; tentatively, D is TRBD1 (5 bases). CDR1 is SEHNR, CDR2 FQNEAQ, per germline (reference sequence). Trimming pared 4 bases from V and 2 bases from J, leaving 11 bases between. This CDR3 has 14 residues. CDR3 nucleotide sequence: TGTGCCAGCAGCTCGGGACCCACAAACACTGAAGCTTTCTTT. Translation: CASSSGPTNTEAFF.

This clonotype showed up just once. The V call is TRBV29-1, the J call TRBJ1-3; 7 bases align to TRBD1. Trimming cost V 5 bases and J 1 base; bases outside gene matches: 5. This CDR3 spans 14 amino acids. Germline CDR1 and CDR2: SQVTM and ANQGSEA. DNA for the CDR3: TGCAGCGTTCCCGACAGGGATTCTGGAAACACCATATATTTT. It yields the protein CSVPDRDSGNTIYF. Full variable domain (remainder filled in from reference TRBV29-1 and TRBJ1-3): SAVISQKPSRDICQRGTSLTIQCQVDSQVTMMFWYRQQPGQSLTLIATANQGSEATYESGFVIDKFPISRPNLTFSTLTVSNMSPEDSSIYLCSVPDRDSGNTIYFGEGSWLTVV.

This clonotype was counted only a few times. This chain connects TRBV6-6 to TRBJ2-7; D call uncertain. This CDR3 is 14 amino acids long. Trimming took 6 bases from V and 0 from J, leaving 12 bases between them. The germline V gene has CDR1 MNHNY and CDR2 SVGAGI (reference sequence). CDR3 in amino acids: CASRLSIISYEQYV. The CDR3 DNA reads TGTGCCAGCAGACTCTCTATCATCTCCTACGAGCAGTACGTC.

The rearrangement joins TRBV4-1 to TRBJ2-7; D not resolved. CDR1 is MGHRA, CDR2 YSYEKL, per germline. The V and J ends lost 1 base and 4 bases respectively, with 17 bases between them. The CDR3 consists of 16 residues. The CDR3 bases are TGCGCCAGCAGCCAAGGGACCGGAACCTACTTTTACGAGCAGTACGTC. Translation: CASSQGTGTYFYEQYV.

The V call is TRBV10-3, the J call TRBJ2-2; weak D call: TRBD1 (5 bases). This CDR3 comprises 14 residues. V was pared by 8 bases and J by 2 bases, with 12 bases between. CDR1 and CDR2 (germline): ENHRY, SYGVKD. The DNA for the CDR3 is TGTGCCATCCCCGCTGGGGCCAACACCGGGGAGCTGTTTTTT. This codes for CAIPAGANTGELFF.

This clonotype was seen a handful of times. The gene calls are TRBV27 and TRBJ1-1; D remains ambiguous. V was clipped by 6 bases and J by 3 bases, with 14 bases between them. The CDR3 contains 14 residues. Germline V gives CDR1 MNHEY, CDR2 SMNVEV (reference sequence). Written as DNA, the CDR3 is TGTGCCAGCAGCGTTGGATTAAGTCACACTGAAGCTTTCTTT. Encoded protein: CASSVGLSHTEAFF.

This clonotype was seen a handful of times. The chain has TRBV9 and TRBJ2-3; 10 bases are shared with TRBD2. The CDR3 is 16 residues long. Trimming cost V 2 bases and J 4 bases; bases outside gene matches: 7. CDR1 and CDR2 from the germline V gene are SGDLS and YYNGEE. In DNA form, the CDR3 reads TGTGCCAGCAGCGTCCCACTAGCGGGGAGGGCAGATACGCAGTATTTT. Its protein product is CASSVPLAGRADTQYF.

V usage is TRBV19 and J usage is TRBJ1-2; D call uncertain. V lost 3 bases and J 4 bases, leaving 15 bases between the germline ends. Looked up from germline, CDR1 is LNHDA and CDR2 is SQIVND (reference sequence). The CDR3 is 15 residues long. In DNA form, the CDR3 reads TGTGCCAGTAGTATTGAAAGGGCTTCTGCCTATGGCTACACCTTC. Encoded protein: CASSIERASAYGYTF.